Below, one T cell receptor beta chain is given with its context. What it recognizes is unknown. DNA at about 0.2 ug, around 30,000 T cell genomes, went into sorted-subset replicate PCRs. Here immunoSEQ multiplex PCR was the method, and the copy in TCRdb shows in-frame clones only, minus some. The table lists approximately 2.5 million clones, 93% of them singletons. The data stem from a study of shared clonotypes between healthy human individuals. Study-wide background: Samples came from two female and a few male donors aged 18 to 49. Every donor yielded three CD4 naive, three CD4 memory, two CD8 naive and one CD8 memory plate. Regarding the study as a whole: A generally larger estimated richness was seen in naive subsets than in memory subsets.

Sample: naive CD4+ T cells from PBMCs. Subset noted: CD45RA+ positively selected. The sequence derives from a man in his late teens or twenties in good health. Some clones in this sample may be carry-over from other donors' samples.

CDR3 region: CSVAGTGKREQYF. In nucleotides, the CDR3 is TGCAGCGTCGCAGGGACGGGGAAACGGGAGCAGTACTTC. The V gene is TRBV29-1, the J gene TRBJ2-5; possibly TRBD2 for D (6 bases). In germline, CDR1 is SQVTM, CDR2 ANQGSEA. Trimming removed 6 bases from V and 11 bases from J, with 22 bases in between. The CDR3 covers 13 residues.